A selection of T cell receptor beta chains follows, all from one sample in a study of Epstein–Barr virus B cells in breast cancer. TCRdb re-called the 5' RACE reads through MiXCR, storing one row per CDR3 protein. This sample yields approximately 1,900 distinct CDR3 sequences, of which over 14% are seen a single time; approximately 31% belongs to the top ten. Their recognized antigens are unknown. Sequenced: tumor-infiltrating lymphocytes expanded in culture. The origin of the receptors is a woman aged 40 to 50 with triple-negative breast cancer. Both conserved end residues are trimmed from each CDR3. The order of the fields is V gene, J gene, CDR3 protein.

TRBV7-9	TRBJ1-4	ARSPLQGEQKLF
TRBV7-9	TRBJ2-2	ASSLGRTGELF
TRBV28	TRBJ2-7	ASSLGPWTRKTYEQY
TRBV19	TRBJ2-1	ASSTDTTYNEQF
TRBV20-1	TRBJ1-4	SASLYQGGDEKLF
TRBV12-3/TRBV12-4	TRBJ1-5	ASSPGTGNQPQH
TRBV6-1	TRBJ2-2	ASSVTANTGELF
TRBV19	TRBJ2-1	ASKGDRVGAGEQF
TRBV20-1	TRBJ1-1	SASGGVNTEAF
TRBV24-1	TRBJ2-1	ATSDLPYLDGHEQF
TRBV6-2/TRBV6-3	TRBJ1-1	ASRGSMNTEAF
TRBV10-3	TRBJ2-5	AISGQEGETQY
TRBV2	TRBJ2-4	ASRSGGTISKNIQY
TRBV13	TRBJ1-1	ASSRGQENTEVF
TRBV28	TRBJ2-1	ASSHRQGASDNPKSSYNEQF
TRBV2	TRBJ1-2	ASSDYRGPDGYT
TRBV9	TRBJ1-1	ASSAGGNTEAF
TRBV19	TRBJ2-1	ASRPRDRGASESSYNEQF
TRBV19	TRBJ1-1	ASSIRGLGKNTEAF
TRBV30	TRBJ1-4	AWRPGGSYNEKLF
TRBV6-2/TRBV6-3	TRBJ1-1	ASRNGGSGTEAF
TRBV12-5	TRBJ2-3	ASGPRASGEPHLSTDTQY
TRBV28	TRBJ2-7	ASSFWLAGSYEQY
TRBV6-1	TRBJ2-1	ASLDPQGGRYEQF
TRBV5-1	TRBJ2-3	ATREGSDTQY
TRBV18	TRBJ2-4	ASSPQGAVKNIQY
TRBV20-1	TRBJ1-1	SALRGAGNTEAF
TRBV20-1	TRBJ1-5	SAKDRLRNQPQH
TRBV5-1	TRBJ2-3	ASSLSLAGSTDTQY
TRBV29-1	TRBJ2-3	SVEPRGWWADTQY
TRBV4-1	TRBJ2-1	ASSQAGGRGRNNEQF
TRBV15	TRBJ1-6	ATSRENSPLH
TRBV12-3/TRBV12-4	TRBJ1-2	ASSRDQGFGYT
TRBV27	TRBJ1-2	ASSLLQSNYGYT
TRBV30	TRBJ2-3	AWRLGAAQY
TRBV3-2	TRBJ1-2	ASSQDLRGQPGINYGYT
TRBV20-1	TRBJ1-2	SARSPGSHGYT
TRBV25-1	TRBJ1-2	ASSPRTELFYGYT
TRBV7-9	TRBJ2-7	ASSLADEQY
TRBV6-6	TRBJ2-5	ASSYPQETQY
TRBV7-9	TRBJ2-2	ASSLGGTGELF
TRBV7-2	TRBJ2-3	ASSLTGSTDTQY
TRBV7-8	TRBJ2-1	ASRAAEPEYNEQF
TRBV7-2	TRBJ2-3	ASSLRGGTLGTDTQY
TRBV7-9	TRBJ2-3	ASSFGTSGRTDTQY
TRBV27	TRBJ2-1	ASRATGYEQF
TRBV27	TRBJ1-6	ASSFGQGNSPLH
TRBV29-1	TRBJ2-5	SVGTSGYQETQY
TRBV6-1	TRBJ2-7	ATNAYAGTGVDEQY
TRBV14	TRBJ2-7	ASSQRRLAGSSYEQY